This T cell receptor beta chain comes out of a study of T-cell memory formation after mild COVID-19. Comments on this clonotype: Its antigen remains unknown.

TCRdb re-called the 5' RACE reads with MiXCR, one entry per CDR3 protein. The data contain about 110,000 distinct CDR3 sequences, about 15% of them singletons. Study-wide points: Pre-infection memory carried some responding clones, suggesting that cross-reactive memory joined.

This CDR3 has 17 amino acids. The germline V and J ends were trimmed by 3 bases and 0 bases, with 18 bases remaining between them. Germline V gene data show CDR1 as ENHRY and CDR2 as SYGVKD. Material: PBMCs or a T cell subset sorted from them (not recorded which). This TCR derives from an adult woman who had mild COVID-19 (a few samples of this study predate the infection). Cell type and time point are not known. The chain carries TRBV10-3 and TRBJ2-7, with D possibly being TRBD1 (6 bases). The CDR3 is CAISDTARGGSSYEQYF. The CDR3 DNA reads TGTGCCATCAGTGACACTGCCAGGGGCGGTAGCTCCTACGAGCAGTACTTC.